This entry lists 27 T cell receptor beta chains sequenced from one sample in a study of T cell clonality in common variable immunodeficiency. General study points: Fewer deletions and N-nucleotide insertions were reportedly seen in common variable immunodeficiency TCR beta sequences.

These receptors are not linked to any known antigen. Generated by immunoSEQ multiplex PCR, the TCRdb table keeps only in-frame clones and is missing some. The specimen gives about 21,000 clones without singletons; the ten biggest hold 2% to 3%. The material sequenced was peripheral blood mononuclear cells. The receptors shown here come from a human donor with common variable immunodeficiency.

This clone was counted only a few times. Sequencing ends 3 residues short of the CDR3 end; the germline J gene provides the rest. The genes are TRBV2 and TRBJ2-5; TRBD1 agrees at 8 bases. CDR1 is SNHLY, CDR2 FYNNEI, per germline. Trimming took 3 bases from V and 5 from J; bases not matched to a gene: 2. The CDR3 runs to 13 residues. CDR3 bases read: TGTGCCAGCAGTGAGGACAGGGTTGAGACC. Amino acids: CASSEDRVET. The whole CDR3 region reads CASSEDRVETQYF.

This clone was recorded a few times. From the germline J gene comes the end of the CDR3, since the read stops 3 residues before it. The chain links TRBV7-3 to TRBJ2-1; 7 positions match TRBD1. Trimming removed 4 bases from V and 7 bases from J; junction bases left unmatched: 4. The CDR3 extends over 13 amino acids. Germline CDR1 is SGHTA and CDR2 is FQGTGA. The CDR3 sequence: CASSSQGDNEQFF. The CDR3 bases that were read are TGTGCCAGCAGCTCGCAGGGGGATAATGAG.

This clone turned up a few times. The sequence runs out 3 residues before the end of the CDR3; the remainder is reconstructed from the germline J gene. This chain joins TRBV19 and TRBJ2-1; D is undetermined. The CDR3 covers 13 residues. V lost 4 bases to trimming and J lost 4 bases, with 8 bases between them. Germline V gene data show CDR1 as LNHDA and CDR2 as SQIVND (reference sequence). CDR3 bases read: TGTGCCAGTAGTAGCTCAGGATACAATGAG. This codes for CASSSSGYNE. The CDR3 as a whole reads CASSSSGYNEQFF.

This clone is labeled medium-sized. The read ends 3 residues early relative to the CDR3; the germline J gene fills the gap. The chain uses TRBV6-1 and TRBJ2-1; TRBD2 matches 9 bases. Trimming took 4 bases from V and 3 from J; bases not matched to a gene: 4. The CDR3 sequence is 15 residues long. Per germline, CDR1 MNHNS and CDR2 SASEGT. The covered CDR3 bases are TGTGCCAGCAGTGTCATTAGCGGGGGCTACAATGAG. Protein product: CASSVISGGYNE. The entire CDR3 sequence reads CASSVISGGYNEQFF.

The table lists this clone with a few counts. The CDR3 goes on 3 residues after the read ends, and that part is filled in from the germline J gene. The chain carries TRBV30 and TRBJ2-2; 7 positions match TRBD1. The junction had 4 bases not matched to a gene; V was cut back by 2 bases and J by 4 bases. The germline gives CDR1 GTSNPN, CDR2 SVGIG (reference sequence). The CDR3 contains 14 residues. CDR3 DNA (partial): TGTGCCTGGAGTAGACAGGGCTCCACCGGGGAG. Amino acid sequence: CAWSRQGSTGE. The entire CDR3 protein is CAWSRQGSTGELFF.

On this clone itself: The CDR3 end falls 3 residues outside the read, so it is completed with the germline J gene. The chain is built from TRBV19 and TRBJ1-2, with D possibly TRBD1 on 6 matching bases. Germline V gene sequence: CDR1 LNHDA, CDR2 SQIVND (reference sequence). The CDR3 spans 15 residues. Trimming left V 5 bases short and J 2 bases short, with 15 bases between. Incomplete CDR3 DNA: TGTGCCAGTAGTTCAGGGGCGCTGACGAACTATGGC. It translates to CASSSGALTNYG. The whole CDR3 reads CASSSGALTNYGYTF.

This clone came up a few times. The CDR3 end lies 3 residues beyond the end of the read and is filled in from the germline J gene. The chain links TRBV2 to TRBJ1-4; TRBD1 matches at 7 bases. The J segment lost 5 bases and the V segment lost 7 bases, leaving 10 bases of the junction unmatched. CDR1 and CDR2 from the germline V gene are SNHLY and FYNNEI. The CDR3 extends over 15 amino acids. The sequenced CDR3 bases are TGTGCCAGCACCCCACAGGGGAGAATAAATGAAAAA. This encodes CASTPQGRINEK. The whole CDR3 protein is CASTPQGRINEKLFF.

In this sample, this clone is medium-sized. The read ends 3 residues shy of where the CDR3 ends; the end is completed using the germline J gene. This chain connects TRBV28 to TRBJ2-4; tentative D call: TRBD2 (7 bases). The CDR3 is made up of 15 amino acids. CDR1 and CDR2 from the germline V gene are MDHEN and SYDVKM. V shed 3 bases and J shed 6 bases, with 15 bases lying between them. The sequenced part of the CDR3 DNA is TGTGCCAGCAGTTTGTCGAGGGGGACTATAAACATT. Translating it yields CASSLSRGTINI. The CDR3 as a whole reads CASSLSRGTINIQYF.

The table lists this clone with a few counts. Sequencing ends 3 residues short of the CDR3 end; the germline J gene provides the rest. The V and J genes are TRBV18 and TRBJ2-3; D possibly corresponds to TRBD2 (5 bases). Trimming left V 4 bases short and J 6 bases short, with 8 bases between. The CDR3 contains 12 residues. Germline V gene data show CDR1 as KGHSH and CDR2 as LQKENI. The CDR3 here is CASSLSGDTQYF. The sequenced part of the CDR3 DNA is TGTGCCAGCTCACTGTCGGGGGATACG.

This clone was observed many times. Relative to the germline gene, one junction end is altered; a read error may explain this. Coverage ceases 3 residues before the CDR3 finishes, and the germline J gene fills in the end. The chain is built from TRBV18 and TRBJ2-3; 7 bases fit TRBD2. The CDR3 totals 15 residues. Germline values: CDR1 KGHSH, CDR2 LQKENI. The CDR3 region is CASSPLASDTDTQYF. Incomplete CDR3 DNA: TGTGCCAGCTCCCCACTAGCGAGCGACACAGATACG.

The sample holds a few counts of this clone. The read comes to an end 3 residues before the CDR3 does, leaving the germline J gene to fill in the end. The J gene is TRBJ1-2, the V gene TRBV7-8; D remains ambiguous. The germline gives CDR1 SGHVS, CDR2 FQNEAQ. The CDR3 totals 15 residues. The V end was cut by 5 bases, the J end by 0 bases, with 13 bases between. The CDR3 loop reads CASSPLQETNYGYTF. Incomplete CDR3 DNA: TGTGCCAGCAGCCCCCTCCAGGAGACTAACTATGGC.

This clone was counted only a few times. The read terminates 3 residues before the CDR3 end, so the remaining end is supplied by the germline J gene. This sequence joins TRBV7-9 and TRBJ2-5, with 8 bases aligning to TRBD1. The CDR3 runs 14 residues. Trimming removed 5 bases from V and 5 bases from J; junction bases left unmatched: 7. The germline CDR1 and CDR2 sequences are SEHNR and FQNEAQ (reference sequence). The part of the CDR3 DNA that was read is TGTGCCAGCAGCCCGAGGACAGGGAGGGAGACC. Translation: CASSPRTGRET. The full CDR3 protein is CASSPRTGRETQYF.

This clone was seen a few times. The sequence runs out 3 residues before the end of the CDR3; the remainder is reconstructed from the germline J gene. The rearrangement joins TRBV19 to TRBJ1-2; the D gene is possibly TRBD1 (5 bases). Germline assignment: CDR1 LNHDA and CDR2 SQIVND (reference sequence). CDR3 length: 15 residues. CDR3 DNA, as far as it was read: TGTGCCAGTAGTATCCTCTACCGACAGAGGGCTCGC. It encodes CASSILYRQRAR. The whole CDR3 region reads CASSILYRQRARYTF.

With respect to this clone: The CDR3 end is not reached by the read, which stops 3 residues before it; the germline J gene fills it in. V gene TRBV19 combines with J gene TRBJ2-7; 13 bases fit TRBD2. J lost 4 bases, V lost 5 bases, and 8 bases had no gene match. CDR1 and CDR2 (germline): LNHDA, SQIVND (reference sequence). CDR3 length: 16 residues. The CDR3 DNA, read in part, is TGTGCCAGTAGTCCGGGGGGACTAGCGGGATGTTACGAG. This sequence encodes CASSPGGLAGCYE. From start to end, the CDR3 is CASSPGGLAGCYEQYF.

In its sample, this clone was seen a few times. The read ends 3 residues before the CDR3 terminus; that terminus is restored from the germline J gene. The chain combines TRBV18 with TRBJ1-2; 8 positions match TRBD1. The germline gives CDR1 KGHSH, CDR2 LQKENI. The CDR3 is 14 amino acids. With 3 bases clipped from V and 4 bases from J, the junction kept 4 bases outside the gene matches. The CDR3 protein is CASSPTGEGYGYTF. The CDR3 DNA, read in part, is TGTGCCAGCTCACCGACAGGGGAAGGCTATGGC.

As concerns this clone: With the read ending 3 residues before the CDR3 end, the germline J gene is used to fill in that end. The rearrangement joins TRBV19 to TRBJ2-2; 9 positions match TRBD1. CDR1 is LNHDA, CDR2 SQIVND, per germline (reference sequence). V lost 4 bases and J lost 0; bases outside the gene matches: 3. The length of the CDR3 is 16 residues. CDR3 DNA (partial): TGTGCCAGTAGTACCCGACAGGGGGCGAACACCGGGGAG. Amino acid sequence: CASSTRQGANTGE. The CDR3 reads in full as CASSTRQGANTGELFF. Looking up the rest from reference TRBV19 and TRBJ2-2 gives the full variable domain: DGGITQSPKYLFRKEGQNVTLSCEQNLNHDAMYWYRQDPGQGLRLIYYSQIVNDFQKGDIAEGYSVSREKKESFPLTVTSAQKNPTAFYLCASSTRQGANTGELFFGEGSRLTVL.

This clone was seen a few times. The read ends 3 residues shy of where the CDR3 ends; the end is completed using the germline J gene. The chain employs TRBV18 and TRBJ2-1; D might be TRBD2 (6 bases). The CDR3 extends over 15 amino acids. The V gene's germline CDR1 is KGHSH and CDR2 LQKENI. Trimming took 3 bases from V and 5 from J, leaving 14 bases between them. CDR3 residues: CASSPQEGSNNEQFF. The DNA read from the CDR3 is TGTGCCAGCTCACCTCAGGAGGGGTCCAACAATGAG.

This clone came up a few times. Coverage ceases 3 residues before the CDR3 finishes, and the germline J gene fills in the end. This chain links TRBV19 with TRBJ1-1; a possible D gene is TRBD1 (5 bases). The ends were cut back, 3 bases at V and 1 base at J, with 9 bases in the middle. Germline loops: CDR1 LNHDA, CDR2 SQIVND (reference sequence). The CDR3 has 14 amino acids. Partial CDR3 DNA: TGTGCCAGTAGTATCCAGGGCTGGAACACTGAA. Its protein product is CASSIQGWNTE. The entire CDR3 protein is CASSIQGWNTEAFF.

Note on this clone: The read terminates 3 residues before the CDR3 end, so the remaining end is supplied by the germline J gene. The rearrangement uses TRBV7-9 and TRBJ2-7, with a possible D match to TRBD1 (6 bases). The CDR3 loop spans 14 amino acids. Germline assignment: CDR1 SEHNR and CDR2 FQNEAQ (reference sequence). V lost 5 bases, J lost 5 bases, and 16 bases lay in between. The covered CDR3 bases are TGTGCCAGCAGCCCCACAGGGTCGGGCGACGAG. Protein: CASSPTGSGDE. In full, the CDR3 reads CASSPTGSGDEQYF.

This clone has just a few counts. The read ends 3 residues shy of where the CDR3 ends; the end is completed using the germline J gene. The chain couples TRBV7-2 to TRBJ2-5; 9 bases are shared with TRBD1. The germline CDR1 and CDR2 sequences are SGHTA and FQGNSA. The length of the CDR3 is 18 residues. V dropped 0 bases and J dropped 0; count of bases not matched to a gene: 8. The CDR3 region is CASSLAISGTGYQETQYF. Partial CDR3 DNA: TGTGCCAGCAGCTTAGCGATTTCCGGGACAGGGTACCAAGAGACC.

In its sample, this clone is medium-sized. The read stops 3 residues short of the end of the CDR3; the missing end is completed from the germline J gene. The rearrangement uses TRBV29-1 and TRBJ1-5, with 9 nucleotides matching TRBD1. The CDR3 length is 12 residues. The V and J ends lost 7 bases and 7 bases, in that order; junction bases with no gene match: 5. Germline V gene data show CDR1 as SQVTM and CDR2 as ANQGSEA. The part of the CDR3 DNA that was read is TGCAGCGCTGGGACAGGGTTCCAGCCC. This translates into CSAGTGFQP. From start to end, the CDR3 is CSAGTGFQPQHF.

This clone occurred a few times. The read stops 3 residues short of the end of the CDR3; the missing end is completed from the germline J gene. The rearrangement joins TRBV19 to TRBJ2-1; D perhaps matches TRBD2 (6 bases). Germline V gene lookup returns CDR1 LNHDA and CDR2 SQIVND (reference sequence). V lost 2 bases and J 5 bases, leaving 25 bases between the germline ends. The CDR3 is 19 residues long. Incomplete CDR3 DNA: TGTGCCAGTAGTATACAACCCCTGTTTGCGGGGAGCGCCCACAATGAG. Its translation is CASSIQPLFAGSAHNE. The complete CDR3 reads CASSIQPLFAGSAHNEQFF.

Concerning this clone itself: The CDR3 is cut off 3 residues early in the read; its end comes from the germline J gene. The V call is TRBV20-1, the J call TRBJ2-7, with TRBD2 matching 13 bases. Germline CDR1 is DFQATT and CDR2 is SNEGSKA (reference sequence). Trimming cost V 1 base and J 5 bases; bases outside gene matches: 2. The CDR3 runs to 14 residues. The covered CDR3 bases are TGCAGTGCTAGAGGTGGGACTAGCGGGAACGAG. It codes for CSARGGTSGNE. The CDR3 as a whole reads CSARGGTSGNEQYF.

As to this clone: Read sequence stops 3 residues before the CDR3 end, and the germline J gene provides the missing end. V gene TRBV18 combines with J gene TRBJ1-1; tentatively, D is TRBD1 (6 bases). V was cut by 3 bases and J by 1 base, with 9 bases left in between. The CDR3 totals 14 residues. Germline V gene sequence: CDR1 KGHSH, CDR2 LQKENI. The CDR3 bases that were read are TGTGCCAGCTCACCGGGGGCCACGAACACTGAA. It codes for CASSPGATNTE. The entire CDR3 protein is CASSPGATNTEAFF.

Notes on this clone: Sequencing ends 3 residues short of the CDR3 end; the germline J gene provides the rest. V gene TRBV7-2 combines with J gene TRBJ2-5, with 12 bases fitting TRBD1. Germline V gives CDR1 SGHTA, CDR2 FQGNSA. J was trimmed by 6 bases and V by 4 bases; bases with no gene match: 6. CDR3 length equals 15 residues. CDR3 DNA, as far as it was read: TGTGCCAGCAGCTCGGGGACAGGGGGCTTGAAGACC. Translation: CASSSGTGGLKT. The whole CDR3 protein reads CASSSGTGGLKTQYF.

Of note for this clone: The read ends 3 residues early relative to the CDR3; the germline J gene fills the gap. The V gene is TRBV19, the J gene TRBJ2-3; tentative D call: TRBD2 (6 bases). Between the trimmed V and J ends, which lost 1 base and 1 base, there was a span of 9 bases. Germline V gives CDR1 LNHDA, CDR2 SQIVND (reference sequence). The CDR3 sequence is 15 residues long. The part of the CDR3 DNA that was read is TGTGCCAGTAGTATAGGGGCTAGCGGCACAGATACG. Protein sequence: CASSIGASGTDT. The whole CDR3 sequence reads CASSIGASGTDTQYF.

As to this clone: Sequencing ends 3 residues short of the CDR3 end; the germline J gene provides the rest. The chain joins TRBV30 to TRBJ1-5, with a weak D call TRBD1 (6 bases). V was clipped by 0 bases and J by 7 bases, with 16 bases between them. The CDR3 is made up of 15 amino acids. Germline-derived CDR1 and CDR2 are GTSNPN and SVGIG (reference sequence). The covered CDR3 bases are TGTGCCTGGAGTGTACTACAGGGCTTCGGGCAGCCC. This encodes CAWSVLQGFGQP. The complete CDR3 sequence is CAWSVLQGFGQPQHF.